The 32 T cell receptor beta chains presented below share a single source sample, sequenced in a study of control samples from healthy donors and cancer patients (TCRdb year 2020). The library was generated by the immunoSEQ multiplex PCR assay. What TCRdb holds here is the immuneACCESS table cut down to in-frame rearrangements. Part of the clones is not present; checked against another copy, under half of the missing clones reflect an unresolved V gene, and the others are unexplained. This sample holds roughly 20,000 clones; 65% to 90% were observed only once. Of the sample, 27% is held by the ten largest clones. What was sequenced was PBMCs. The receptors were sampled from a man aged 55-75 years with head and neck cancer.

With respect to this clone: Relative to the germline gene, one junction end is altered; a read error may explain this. In nucleotides, the CDR3 is TGTGCCAGCAGCTTATCCCACTCCTACTATGAGCAGTTCTTC. This translates into CASSLSHSYYEQFF. This chain links TRBV7-2 with TRBJ2-1, with D unresolved. The CDR3 is made up of 14 amino acids. Germline lookup yields CDR1 SGHTA and CDR2 FQGNSA. The variable domain in full, completed from reference TRBV7-2 and TRBJ2-1, reads GAGVSQSPSNKVTEKGKDVELRCDPISGHTALYWYRQSLGQGLEFLIYFQGNSAPDKSGLPSDRFSAERTGGSVSTLTIQRTQQEDSAVYLCASSLSHSYYEQFFGPGTRLTVL.

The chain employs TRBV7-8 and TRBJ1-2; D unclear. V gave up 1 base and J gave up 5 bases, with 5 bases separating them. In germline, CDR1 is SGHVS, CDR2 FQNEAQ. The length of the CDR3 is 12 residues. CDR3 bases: TGTGCCAGCAGCTTAGACGGGTATGGCTACACCTTC. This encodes CASSLDGYGYTF.

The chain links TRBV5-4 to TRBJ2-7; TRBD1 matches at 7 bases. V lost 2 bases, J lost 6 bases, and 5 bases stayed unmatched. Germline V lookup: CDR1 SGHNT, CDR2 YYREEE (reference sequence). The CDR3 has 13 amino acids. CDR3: CASSLTGVSEQYF. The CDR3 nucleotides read TGTGCCAGCAGCTTAACAGGGGTAAGCGAGCAGTACTTC.

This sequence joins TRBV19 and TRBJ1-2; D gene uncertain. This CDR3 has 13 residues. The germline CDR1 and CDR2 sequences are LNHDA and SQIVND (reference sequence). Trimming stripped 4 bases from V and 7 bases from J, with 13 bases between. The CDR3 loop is CASSSGPQLGYTF. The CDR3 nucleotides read TGTGCCAGTAGTAGCGGGCCCCAGCTTGGCTACACCTTC.

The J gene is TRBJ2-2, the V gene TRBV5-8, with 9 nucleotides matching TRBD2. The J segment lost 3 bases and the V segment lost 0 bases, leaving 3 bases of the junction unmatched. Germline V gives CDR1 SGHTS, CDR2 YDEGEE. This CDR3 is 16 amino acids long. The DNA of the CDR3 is TGTGCCAGCAGCTTGGATGGGACTAGCTACACCGGGGAGCTGTTTTTT. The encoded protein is CASSLDGTSYTGELFF.

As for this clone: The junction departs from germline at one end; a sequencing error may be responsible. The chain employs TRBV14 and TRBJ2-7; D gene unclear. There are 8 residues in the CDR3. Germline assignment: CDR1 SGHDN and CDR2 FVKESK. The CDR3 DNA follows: TGTGCCAGCAGCCAAGTAGGATTC. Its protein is CASSQVGF.

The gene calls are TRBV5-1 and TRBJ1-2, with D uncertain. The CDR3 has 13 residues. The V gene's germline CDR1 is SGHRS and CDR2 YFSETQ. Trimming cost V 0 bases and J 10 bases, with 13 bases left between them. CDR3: CASSLGDLVDYTF. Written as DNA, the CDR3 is TGCGCCAGCAGCTTGGGAGACCTTGTGGACTACACCTTC.

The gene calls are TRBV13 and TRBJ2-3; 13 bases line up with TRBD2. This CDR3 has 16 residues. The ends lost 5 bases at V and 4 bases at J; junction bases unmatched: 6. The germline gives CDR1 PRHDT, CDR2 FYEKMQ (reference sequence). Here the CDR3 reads CASSPRTSGSSDTQYF. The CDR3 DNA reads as TGTGCCAGCAGCCCGCGGACTAGCGGGAGCTCAGATACGCAGTATTTT. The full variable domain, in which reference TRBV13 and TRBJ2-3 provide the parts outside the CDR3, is AAGVIQSPRHLIKEKRETATLKCYPIPRHDTVYWYQQGPGQDPQFLISFYEKMQSDKGSIPDRFSAQQFSDYHSELNMSSLELGDSALYFCASSPRTSGSSDTQYFGPGTRLTVL.

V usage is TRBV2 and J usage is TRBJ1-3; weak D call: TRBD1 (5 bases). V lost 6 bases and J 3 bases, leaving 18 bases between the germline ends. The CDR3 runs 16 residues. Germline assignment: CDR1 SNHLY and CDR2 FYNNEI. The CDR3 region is CASSPHGAGDGNTIYF. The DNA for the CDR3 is TGTGCCAGCAGCCCTCACGGGGCCGGCGATGGAAACACCATATATTTT.

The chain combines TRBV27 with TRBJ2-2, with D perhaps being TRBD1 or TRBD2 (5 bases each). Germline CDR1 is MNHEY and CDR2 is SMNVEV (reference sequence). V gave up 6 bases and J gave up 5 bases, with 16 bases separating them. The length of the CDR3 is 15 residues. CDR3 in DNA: TGTGCCAGCAGCCTGATGGGGACGATAACCGGGGAGCTGTTTTTT. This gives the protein CASSLMGTITGELFF.

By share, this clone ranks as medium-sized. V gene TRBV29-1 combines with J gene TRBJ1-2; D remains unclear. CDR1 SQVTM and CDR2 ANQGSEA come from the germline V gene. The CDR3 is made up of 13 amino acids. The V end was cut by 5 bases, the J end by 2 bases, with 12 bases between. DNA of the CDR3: TGCAGCGTTTACGGACTGCTGAACTATGGCTACACCTTC. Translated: CSVYGLLNYGYTF.

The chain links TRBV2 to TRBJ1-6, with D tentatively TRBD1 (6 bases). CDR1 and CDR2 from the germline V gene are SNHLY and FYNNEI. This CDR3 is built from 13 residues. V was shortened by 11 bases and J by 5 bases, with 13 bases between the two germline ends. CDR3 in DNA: TGTGCCGGAAGACGGACAGATAATTCACCCCTCCACTTT. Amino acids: CAGRRTDNSPLHF.

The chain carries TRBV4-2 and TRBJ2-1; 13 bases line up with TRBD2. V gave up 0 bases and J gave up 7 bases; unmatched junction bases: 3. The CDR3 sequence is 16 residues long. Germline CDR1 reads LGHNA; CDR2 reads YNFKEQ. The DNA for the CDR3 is TGTGCCAGCAGCCAAGAACTAGCGGGGGGGCCTAATGAGCAGTTCTTC. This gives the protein CASSQELAGGPNEQFF.

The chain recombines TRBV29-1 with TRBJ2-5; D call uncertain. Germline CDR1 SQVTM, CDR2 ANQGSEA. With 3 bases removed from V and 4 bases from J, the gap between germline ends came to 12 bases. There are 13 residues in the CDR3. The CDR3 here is CSVDLSWGETQYF. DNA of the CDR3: TGCAGCGTTGATCTTTCTTGGGGAGAGACCCAGTACTTC.

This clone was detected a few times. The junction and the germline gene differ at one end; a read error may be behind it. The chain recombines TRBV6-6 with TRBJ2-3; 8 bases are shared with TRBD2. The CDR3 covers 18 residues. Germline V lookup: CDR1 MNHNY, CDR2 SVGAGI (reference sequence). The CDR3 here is CASSRSAGGSSSTDTQYF. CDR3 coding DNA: TGTGCCAGCAGTCGAAGTGCGGGGGGCTCCTCTAGCACGGATACGCAGTATTTT.

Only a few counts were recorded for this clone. CDR3 protein: CASSLDRGLGNTIYF. The CDR3 region has the DNA TGTGCCAGCAGCTTAGACAGGGGACTTGGAAACACCATATATTTT. V usage is TRBV7-2 and J usage is TRBJ1-3, with 7 bases that match TRBD1. Per the germline V gene, CDR1 is SGHTA and CDR2 is FQGNSA. CDR3 length: 15 amino acids. J was trimmed by 3 bases and V by 1 base; bases with no gene match: 3.

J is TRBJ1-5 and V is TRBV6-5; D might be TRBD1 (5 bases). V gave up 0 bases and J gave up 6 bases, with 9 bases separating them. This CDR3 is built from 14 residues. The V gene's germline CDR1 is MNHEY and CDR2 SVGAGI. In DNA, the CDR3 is TGTGCCAGCAGTTACTCGCCAGGGAGTCAGCCCCAGCATTTT. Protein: CASSYSPGSQPQHF.

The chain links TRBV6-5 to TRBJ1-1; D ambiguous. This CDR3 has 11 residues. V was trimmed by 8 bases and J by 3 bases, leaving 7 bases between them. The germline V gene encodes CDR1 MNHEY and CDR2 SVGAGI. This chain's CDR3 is CASGSHTEAFF. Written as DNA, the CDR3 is TGTGCCAGCGGAAGTCACACTGAAGCTTTCTTT.

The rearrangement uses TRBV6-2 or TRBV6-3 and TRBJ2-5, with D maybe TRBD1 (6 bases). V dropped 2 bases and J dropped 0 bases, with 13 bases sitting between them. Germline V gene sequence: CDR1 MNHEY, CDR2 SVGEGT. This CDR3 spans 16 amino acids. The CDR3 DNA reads TGTGCCAGCAGTTACGTCCAGGGGAAGAACCAAGAGACCCAGTACTTC. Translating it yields CASSYVQGKNQETQYF.

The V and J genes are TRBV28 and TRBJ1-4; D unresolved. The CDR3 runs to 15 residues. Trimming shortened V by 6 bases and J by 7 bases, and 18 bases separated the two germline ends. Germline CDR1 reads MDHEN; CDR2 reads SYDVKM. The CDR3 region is CASSSLGPQGEKLFF. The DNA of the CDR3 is TGTGCCAGCAGCTCCTTAGGTCCGCAAGGTGAAAAACTGTTTTTT.

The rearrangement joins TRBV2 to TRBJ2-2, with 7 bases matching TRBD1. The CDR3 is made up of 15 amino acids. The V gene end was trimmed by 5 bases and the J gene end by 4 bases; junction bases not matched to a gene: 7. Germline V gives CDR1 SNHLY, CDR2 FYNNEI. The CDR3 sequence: CASSPGTAFTGELFF. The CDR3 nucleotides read TGTGCCAGCAGTCCCGGGACAGCATTCACCGGGGAGCTGTTTTTT.

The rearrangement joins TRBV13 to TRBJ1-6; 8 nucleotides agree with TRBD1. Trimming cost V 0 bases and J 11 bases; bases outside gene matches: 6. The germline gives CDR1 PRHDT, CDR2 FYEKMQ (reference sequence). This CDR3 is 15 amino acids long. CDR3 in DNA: TGTGCCAGCAGCTTAGGGGACAGGGACGACCCACCCCTCCACTTT. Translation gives CASSLGDRDDPPLHF. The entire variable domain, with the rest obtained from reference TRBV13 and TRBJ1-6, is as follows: AAGVIQSPRHLIKEKRETATLKCYPIPRHDTVYWYQQGPGQDPQFLISFYEKMQSDKGSIPDRFSAQQFSDYHSELNMSSLELGDSALYFCASSLGDRDDPPLHFGNGTRLTVT.

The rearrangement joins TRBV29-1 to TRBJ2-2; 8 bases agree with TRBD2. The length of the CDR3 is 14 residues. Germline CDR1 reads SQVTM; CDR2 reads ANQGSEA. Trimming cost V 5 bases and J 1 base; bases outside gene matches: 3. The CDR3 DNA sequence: TGCAGCGTTCGCACTAGCGGGAACACCGGGGAGCTGTTTTTT. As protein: CSVRTSGNTGELFF.

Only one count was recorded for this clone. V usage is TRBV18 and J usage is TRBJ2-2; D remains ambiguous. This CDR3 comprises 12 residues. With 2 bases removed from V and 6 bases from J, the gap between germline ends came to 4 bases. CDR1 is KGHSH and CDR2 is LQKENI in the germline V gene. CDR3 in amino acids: CASSPGSGELFF. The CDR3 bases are TGTGCCAGCTCACCAGGGTCCGGGGAGCTGTTTTTT.

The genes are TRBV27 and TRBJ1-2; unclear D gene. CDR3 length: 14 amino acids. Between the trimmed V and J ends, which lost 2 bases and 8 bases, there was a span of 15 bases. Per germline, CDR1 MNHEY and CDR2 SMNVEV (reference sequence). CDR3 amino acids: CASSLGTKTGGYTF. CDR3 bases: TGTGCCAGCAGTTTAGGAACTAAGACGGGCGGCTACACCTTC.

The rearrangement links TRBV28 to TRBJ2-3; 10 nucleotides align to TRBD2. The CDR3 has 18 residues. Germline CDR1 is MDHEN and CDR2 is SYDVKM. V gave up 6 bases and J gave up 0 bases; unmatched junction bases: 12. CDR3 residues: CASRSFGSGRPSTDTQYF. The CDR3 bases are TGTGCCAGCAGATCCTTTGGTAGCGGGAGGCCTAGCACAGATACGCAGTATTTT.

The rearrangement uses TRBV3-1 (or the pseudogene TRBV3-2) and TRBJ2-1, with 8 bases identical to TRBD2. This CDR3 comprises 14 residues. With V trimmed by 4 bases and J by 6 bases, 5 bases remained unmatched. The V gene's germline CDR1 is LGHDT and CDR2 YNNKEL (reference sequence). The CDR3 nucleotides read TGTGCCAGCAGCCTAGCGGGATCCCGCAATGAGCAGTTCTTC. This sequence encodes CASSLAGSRNEQFF.

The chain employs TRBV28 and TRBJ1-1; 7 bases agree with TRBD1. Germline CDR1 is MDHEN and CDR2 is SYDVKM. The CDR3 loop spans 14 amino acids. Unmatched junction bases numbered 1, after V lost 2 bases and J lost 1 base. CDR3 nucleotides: TGTGCCAGCAGTTTACCAGGGGGGAACACTGAAGCTTTCTTT. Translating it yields CASSLPGGNTEAFF.

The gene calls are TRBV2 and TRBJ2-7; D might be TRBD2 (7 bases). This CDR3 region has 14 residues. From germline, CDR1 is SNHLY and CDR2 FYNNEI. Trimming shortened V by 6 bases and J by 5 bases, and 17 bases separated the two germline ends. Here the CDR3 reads CASSELTGGDEQYF. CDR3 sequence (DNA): TGTGCCAGCAGCGAATTGACGGGGGGCGACGAGCAGTACTTC.

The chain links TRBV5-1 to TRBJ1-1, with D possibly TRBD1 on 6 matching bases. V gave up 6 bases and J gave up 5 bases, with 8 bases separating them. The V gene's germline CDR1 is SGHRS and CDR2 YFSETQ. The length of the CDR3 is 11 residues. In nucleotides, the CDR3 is TGCGCCAGCAACCAGGGGACTGAAGCTTTCTTT. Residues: CASNQGTEAFF.

The CDR3 here is CASSRTEKLFF. The DNA for the CDR3 is TGTGCCAGCAGTCGCACGGAAAAACTGTTTTTT. The chain links TRBV12-3 or TRBV12-4 to TRBJ1-4; no firm D call. This CDR3 has 11 amino acids. Trimming took 5 bases from V and 8 from J, leaving 6 bases between them.

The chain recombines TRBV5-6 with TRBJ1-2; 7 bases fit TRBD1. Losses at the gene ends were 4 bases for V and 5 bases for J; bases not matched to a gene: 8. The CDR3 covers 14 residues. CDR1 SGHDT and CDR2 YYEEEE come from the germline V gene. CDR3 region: CASSHRQGSYGYTF. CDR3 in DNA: TGTGCCAGCAGCCATAGACAGGGAAGTTATGGCTACACCTTC.